This TCR beta chain stems from a study of early T cells in non-severe SARS-CoV-2 infection. Study overall: Bulk RNA isolated from unsorted whole blood underwent sequencing; chains were not paired.

Study-level findings and limits: Anti-spike CD8 responses were favored by VDJdb matching, which missed private and CD4 specificities.

As part of library construction, unique molecular identifiers were attached to individual cDNA molecules. Via MiXCR, TCRdb re-called the 5' RACE reads, giving one row per CDR3 protein. Here the sample spans under 60,000 distinct CDR3 sequences, approximately 13% being singletons. Regarding this clonotype: What it binds is not known.

The length of the CDR3 is 13 residues. Germline-derived CDR1 and CDR2 are SNHLY and FYNNEI. V was pared by 2 bases and J by 3 bases, with 8 bases between. The sequenced sample consisted of whole blood. The TCR originated in an adult who was a healthcare worker with PCR-confirmed SARS-CoV-2 infection or an uninfected control (not recorded which). The chain is built from TRBV2 and TRBJ2-7; D gene unclear. In DNA, the CDR3 is TGTGCCAGCAGTGAATCTACTTACTACGAGCAGTACTTC. Its translation is CASSESTYYEQYF.